What follows are 16 T cell receptor beta chains derived from one specimen sequenced in a study of identical twins. MiXCR, run by TCRdb on the 5' RACE reads, gives a single entry per CDR3 protein. This sample yields about 520,000 distinct CDR3 sequences, of which less than 25% are seen a single time; 0.91% belongs to the top ten. These records were also assigned to another study, of T cells expressing NK-cell markers.

The sequenced sample consisted of CD4+ T cells sorted from blood. These receptors originate from a woman aged 18-35 years in good health.

The rearrangement uses TRBV7-8 and TRBJ2-2; possibly TRBD1 for D (6 bases). In germline, CDR1 is SGHVS, CDR2 FQNEAQ. Trimming left V 5 bases short and J 5 bases short, with 9 bases between. This CDR3 comprises 13 residues. CDR3 loop: CASSLDRTGELFF. In DNA form, the CDR3 reads TGTGCCAGCAGCCTAGACAGGACCGGGGAGCTGTTTTTT. Variable domain in full (rest from reference TRBV7-8 and TRBJ2-2): GAGVSQSPRYKVAKRGQDVALRCDPISGHVSLFWYQQALGQGPEFLTYFQNEAQLDKSGLPSDRFFAERPEGSVSTLKIQRTQQEDSAVYLCASSLDRTGELFFGEGSRLTVL.

Only a few counts were recorded for this clonotype. The V call is TRBV11-2, the J call TRBJ2-3; D unclear. The CDR3 loop spans 14 amino acids. The germline gives CDR1 SGHAT, CDR2 FQNNGV. V was pared by 3 bases and J by 4 bases, with 11 bases between. The CDR3 DNA sequence: TGTGCCAGCAGCTTGGAGTATTCCGCAGATACGCAGTATTTT. Its translation is CASSLEYSADTQYF.

This clonotype appeared a few times. V is TRBV29-1 and J is TRBJ1-1; D not resolved. The CDR3 runs 13 residues. V was pared by 2 bases and J by 0 bases, with 7 bases between. CDR1 is SQVTM and CDR2 is ANQGSEA in the germline V gene. DNA for the CDR3: TGCAGCGTTGAACTGCTTATGAACACTGAAGCTTTCTTT. Residues: CSVELLMNTEAFF.

This clonotype was seen more than once but under ten times. This chain connects TRBV6-5 to TRBJ2-5; a possible D gene is TRBD2 (7 bases). Germline V gene lookup returns CDR1 MNHEY and CDR2 SVGAGI. This CDR3 comprises 15 residues. Trimming cost V 0 bases and J 5 bases, with 13 bases left between them. CDR3 region: CASSYSRGGVETQYF. CDR3 in DNA: TGTGCCAGCAGTTACTCGAGGGGGGGCGTGGAGACCCAGTACTTC.

This clonotype occurred a few times. The CDR3 here is CASSYSVLPRSGSTDTQYF. For the CDR3, the DNA is TGTGCCAGCAGTTACTCCGTTCTGCCCCGTAGCGGAAGCACAGATACGCAGTATTTT. J is TRBJ2-3 and V is TRBV6-5, with D possibly matching TRBD2 (6 bases). CDR3 length: 19 amino acids. Germline V CDR1 and CDR2: MNHEY, SVGAGI. Deletions cut 0 bases from V and 0 bases from J, with 19 bases between.

This clonotype was observed a few times. This rearrangement joins TRBV12-3 or TRBV12-4 to TRBJ2-1; no clear D gene. CDR3 size: 14 residues. V lost 1 base to trimming and J lost 5 bases, with 9 bases between them. CDR3 DNA sequence: TGTGCCAGCAGTTTAGAGGGAAACCACAATGAGCAGTTCTTC. It yields the protein CASSLEGNHNEQFF.

This clonotype has a handful of counts. The chain employs TRBV5-5 and TRBJ2-5, with 12 bases identical to TRBD1. Trimming cost V 2 bases and J 5 bases; bases outside gene matches: 10. The CDR3 spans 17 residues. Looked up from germline, CDR1 is SGHKS and CDR2 is YYEKEE (reference sequence). The CDR3 sequence is CASSFSRGTGGLETQYF. The CDR3 DNA reads as TGTGCCAGCAGCTTTTCGCGGGGGACAGGGGGCTTGGAGACCCAGTACTTC.

This clonotype occurred a few times. The chain carries TRBV6-1 and TRBJ1-2; 11 bases line up with TRBD1. Trimming removed 7 bases from V and 4 bases from J; junction bases left unmatched: 11. The CDR3 covers 16 residues. Germline CDR1 and CDR2: MNHNS and SASEGT. The CDR3 here is CASKYRGQGAGYGYTF. The CDR3, as DNA: TGTGCCAGCAAATACAGAGGACAGGGGGCTGGCTATGGCTACACCTTC.

This chain links TRBV13 with TRBJ2-7, with TRBD1 matching 7 bases. The CDR3 spans 12 residues. Germline assignment: CDR1 PRHDT and CDR2 FYEKMQ (reference sequence). After removal of 5 bases from V and 9 bases from J, the junction contained 7 bases not matched to a gene. CDR3 region: CASSPQQGMQYF. The CDR3 coding sequence is TGTGCCAGCAGCCCACAACAGGGGATGCAGTACTTC.

This clonotype occurred many times. This chain uses TRBV6-5 with TRBJ2-5; the D gene is possibly TRBD2 (6 bases). Between the trimmed V and J ends, which lost 1 base and 4 bases, there was a span of 13 bases. Germline assignment: CDR1 MNHEY and CDR2 SVGAGI. This CDR3 spans 15 amino acids. The CDR3 spells CASSYYPRGIETQYF. The CDR3 coding sequence is TGTGCCAGCAGTTACTACCCCCGGGGGATAGAGACCCAGTACTTC.

The gene calls are TRBV5-1 and TRBJ2-5, with D perhaps TRBD1 (5 bases). This CDR3 spans 14 amino acids. In germline, CDR1 is SGHRS, CDR2 YFSETQ. Trimming took 4 bases from V and 1 from J, leaving 11 bases between them. DNA for the CDR3: TGCGCCAGCAGCACCGGACAAGCCCAAGAGACCCAGTACTTC. This encodes CASSTGQAQETQYF.

Many counts were recorded for this clonotype. This chain uses TRBV7-2 with TRBJ2-5; the match to TRBD1 covers 7 bases. The CDR3 contains 15 residues. Germline assignment: CDR1 SGHTA and CDR2 FQGNSA. The V segment lost 5 bases and the J segment 0 bases; nucleotides outside the gene matches: 6. CDR3 nucleotide sequence: TGTGCCAGCAGCGTCGGGACAGCCAACCAAGAGACCCAGTACTTC. It encodes CASSVGTANQETQYF.

This chain uses TRBV27 with TRBJ2-7, with a possible D match to TRBD2 (6 bases). The germline V and J ends were trimmed by 5 bases and 6 bases, with 20 bases remaining between them. CDR1 is MNHEY and CDR2 is SMNVEV in the germline V gene (reference sequence). The CDR3 has 15 residues. The DNA of the CDR3 is TGTGCCAGCAGTCCGCACGCCGCGGTAGCGGCCGAGCAGTACTTC. Protein: CASSPHAAVAAEQYF.

The gene calls are TRBV6-1 and TRBJ1-1; possibly TRBD1 for D (6 bases). V was cut by 3 bases and J by 9 bases, with 14 bases left in between. Germline values: CDR1 MNHNS, CDR2 SASEGT. The CDR3 runs 13 residues. The CDR3 loop is CASSEGGQFQAFF. The CDR3 DNA follows: TGTGCCAGCAGTGAGGGTGGACAGTTTCAAGCTTTCTTT.

This clonotype turned up a few times. The CDR3 sequence: CSADANYGYTF. The CDR3, as DNA: TGCAGCGCTGATGCTAACTATGGCTACACCTTC. The genes are TRBV29-1 and TRBJ1-2; D gene uncertain. Germline V lookup: CDR1 SQVTM, CDR2 ANQGSEA. V lost 7 bases to trimming and J lost 0 bases, with 6 bases between them. The CDR3 is 11 amino acids.

The chain employs TRBV5-1 and TRBJ1-1; D gene uncertain. Between the trimmed V and J ends, which lost 3 bases and 3 bases, there was a span of 9 bases. Germline V gene data show CDR1 as SGHRS and CDR2 as YFSETQ. The CDR3 totals 13 residues. The DNA of the CDR3 is TGCGCCAGCAGCTACGAACGGGACACTGAAGCTTTCTTT. The encoded protein is CASSYERDTEAFF.